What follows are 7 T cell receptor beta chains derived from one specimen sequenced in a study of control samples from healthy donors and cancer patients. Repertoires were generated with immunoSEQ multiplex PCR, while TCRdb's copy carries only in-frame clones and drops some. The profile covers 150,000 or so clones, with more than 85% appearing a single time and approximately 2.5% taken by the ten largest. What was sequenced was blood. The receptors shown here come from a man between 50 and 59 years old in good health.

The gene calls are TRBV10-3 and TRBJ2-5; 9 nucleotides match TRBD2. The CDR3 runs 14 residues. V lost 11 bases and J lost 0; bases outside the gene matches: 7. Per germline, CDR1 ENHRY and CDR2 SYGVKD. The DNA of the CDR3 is TGTGCCGCTAGGACTAGCGAGTACCAAGAGACCCAGTACTTC. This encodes CAARTSEYQETQYF.

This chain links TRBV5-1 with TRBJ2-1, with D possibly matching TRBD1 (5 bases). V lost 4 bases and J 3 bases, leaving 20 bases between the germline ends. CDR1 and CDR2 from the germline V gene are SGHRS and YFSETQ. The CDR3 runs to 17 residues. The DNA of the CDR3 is TGCGCCAGCAGCCCCCAGGTAGGGGTGTCAGACTACAATGAGCAGTTCTTC. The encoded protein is CASSPQVGVSDYNEQFF.

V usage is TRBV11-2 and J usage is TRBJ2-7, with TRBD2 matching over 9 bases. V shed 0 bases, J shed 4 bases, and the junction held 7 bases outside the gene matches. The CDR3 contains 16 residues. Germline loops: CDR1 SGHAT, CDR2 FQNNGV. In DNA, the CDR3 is TGTGCCAGCAGCTTAGATCGGGTAGCGGGAGTGTACGAGCAGTACTTC. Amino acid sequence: CASSLDRVAGVYEQYF.

The CDR3: CASSPPGSSGLYNEQFF. The CDR3 DNA reads TGTGCCAGCTCACCACCCGGGTCCAGCGGGTTATACAATGAGCAGTTCTTC. The genes are TRBV18 and TRBJ2-1; TRBD2 is a possible D gene (6 bases). CDR3 length equals 17 residues. V gave up 0 bases and J gave up 4 bases, with 16 bases separating them. Germline loops: CDR1 KGHSH, CDR2 LQKENI.

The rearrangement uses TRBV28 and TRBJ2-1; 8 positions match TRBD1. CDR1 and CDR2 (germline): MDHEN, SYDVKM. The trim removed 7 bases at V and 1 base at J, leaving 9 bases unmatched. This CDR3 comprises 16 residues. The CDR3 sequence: CASKMGRDRSYNEQFF. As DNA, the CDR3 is TGTGCCAGCAAGATGGGCCGGGACAGGTCCTACAATGAGCAGTTCTTC.

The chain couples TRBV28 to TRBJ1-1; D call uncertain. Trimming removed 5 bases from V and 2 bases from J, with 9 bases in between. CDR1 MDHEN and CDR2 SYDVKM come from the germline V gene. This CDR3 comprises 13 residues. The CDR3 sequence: CASSPSINTEAFF. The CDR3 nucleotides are TGTGCCAGCAGTCCTTCCATAAACACTGAAGCTTTCTTT.

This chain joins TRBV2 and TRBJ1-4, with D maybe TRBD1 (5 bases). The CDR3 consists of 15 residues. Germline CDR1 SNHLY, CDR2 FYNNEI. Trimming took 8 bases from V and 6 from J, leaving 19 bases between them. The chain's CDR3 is CASWGVIWKDEKLFF. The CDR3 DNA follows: TGTGCCAGCTGGGGGGTCATATGGAAGGATGAAAAACTGTTTTTT.